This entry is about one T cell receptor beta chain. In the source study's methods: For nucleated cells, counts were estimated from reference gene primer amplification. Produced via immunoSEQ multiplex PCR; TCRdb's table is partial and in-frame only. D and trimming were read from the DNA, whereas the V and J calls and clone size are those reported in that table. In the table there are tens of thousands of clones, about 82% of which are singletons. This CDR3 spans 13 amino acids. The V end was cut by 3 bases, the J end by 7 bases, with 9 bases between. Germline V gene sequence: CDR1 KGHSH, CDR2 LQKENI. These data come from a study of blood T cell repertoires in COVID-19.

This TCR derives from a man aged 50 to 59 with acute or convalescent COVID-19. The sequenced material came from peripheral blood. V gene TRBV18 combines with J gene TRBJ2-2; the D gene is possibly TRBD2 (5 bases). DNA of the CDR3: TGTGCCAGCTCACCGGAGGTTTTCGGGGAGCTGTTTTTT. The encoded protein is CASSPEVFGELFF.